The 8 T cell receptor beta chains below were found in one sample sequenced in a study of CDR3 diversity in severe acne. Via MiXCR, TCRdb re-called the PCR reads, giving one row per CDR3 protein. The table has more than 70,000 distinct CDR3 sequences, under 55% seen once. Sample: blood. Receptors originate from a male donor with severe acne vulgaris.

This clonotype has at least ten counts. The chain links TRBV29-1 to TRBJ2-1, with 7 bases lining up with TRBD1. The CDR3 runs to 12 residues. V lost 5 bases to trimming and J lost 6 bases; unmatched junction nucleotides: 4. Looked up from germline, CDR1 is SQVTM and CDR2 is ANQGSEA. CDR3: CSVPTGVNEQFF. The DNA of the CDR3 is TGCAGCGTTCCCACAGGGGTCAATGAGCAGTTCTTC.

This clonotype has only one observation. The CDR3 sequence: CASSAYRGEAEAFF. For the CDR3, the DNA is TGTGCCAGCAGCGCCTACAGGGGTGAAGCTGAAGCTTTCTTT. The chain carries TRBV3-1 and TRBJ1-1, with 7 bases identical to TRBD1. Germline CDR1 LGHDT, CDR2 YNNKEL (reference sequence). This CDR3 has 14 residues. Trimming at V came to 5 bases and at J to 6 bases, leaving 9 bases not matched to a gene.

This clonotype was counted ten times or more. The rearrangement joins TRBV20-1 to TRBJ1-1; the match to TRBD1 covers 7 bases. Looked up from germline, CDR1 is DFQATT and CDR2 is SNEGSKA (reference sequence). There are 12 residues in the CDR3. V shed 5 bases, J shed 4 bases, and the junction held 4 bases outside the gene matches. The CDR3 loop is CSADNRGTEAFF. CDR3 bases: TGCAGTGCTGACAACAGGGGCACTGAAGCTTTCTTT.

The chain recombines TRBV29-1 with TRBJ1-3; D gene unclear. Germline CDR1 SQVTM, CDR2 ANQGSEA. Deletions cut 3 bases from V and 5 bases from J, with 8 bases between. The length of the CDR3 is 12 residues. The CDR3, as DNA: TGCAGCGTTGAGGACGTAAGAAACACCATATATTTT. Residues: CSVEDVRNTIYF.

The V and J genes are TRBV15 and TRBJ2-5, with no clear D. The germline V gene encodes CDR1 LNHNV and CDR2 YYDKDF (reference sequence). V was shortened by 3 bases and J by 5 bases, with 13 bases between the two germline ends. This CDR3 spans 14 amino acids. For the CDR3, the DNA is TGTGCCACCAGCAGCCTGGGGAACGCCGAGACCCAGTACTTC. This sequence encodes CATSSLGNAETQYF.

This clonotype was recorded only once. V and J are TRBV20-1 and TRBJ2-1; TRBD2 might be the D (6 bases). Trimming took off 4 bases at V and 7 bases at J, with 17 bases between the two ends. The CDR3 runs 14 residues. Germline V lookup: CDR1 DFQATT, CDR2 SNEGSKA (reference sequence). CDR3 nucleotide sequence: TGCAGTGCTATTCTTACGGGGACTTTAAATGAGCAGTTCTTC. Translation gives CSAILTGTLNEQFF.

In DNA form, the CDR3 reads TGTGCCAGCATGGGGACAGGGCCCTACGAGCAGTACTTC. Its protein is CASMGTGPYEQYF. The V call is TRBV2, the J call TRBJ2-7, with 9 bases identical to TRBD1. The germline gives CDR1 SNHLY, CDR2 FYNNEI. CDR3 size: 13 residues. With 7 bases clipped from V and 2 bases from J, the junction kept 3 bases outside the gene matches.

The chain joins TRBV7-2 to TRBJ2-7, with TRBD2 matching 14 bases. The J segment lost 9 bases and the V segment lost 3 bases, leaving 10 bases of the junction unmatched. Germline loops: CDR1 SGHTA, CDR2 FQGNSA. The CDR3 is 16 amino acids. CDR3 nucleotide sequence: TGTGCCAGCAGCTTGGGGGGACTAGCGGGAGCCGCGGGGCAGTACTTC. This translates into CASSLGGLAGAAGQYF.